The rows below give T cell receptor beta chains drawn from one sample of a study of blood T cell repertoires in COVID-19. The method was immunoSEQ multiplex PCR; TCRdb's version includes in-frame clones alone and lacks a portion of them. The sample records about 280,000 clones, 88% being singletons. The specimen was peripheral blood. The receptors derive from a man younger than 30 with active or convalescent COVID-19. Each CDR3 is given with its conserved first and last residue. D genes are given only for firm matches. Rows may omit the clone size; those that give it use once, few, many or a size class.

CDR3nt: TGTGCCAGCTTGGGACAGGGGAACACTGAAGCTTTCTTT
CDR3aa: CASLGQGNTEAFF
d_gene: TRBD1
v_gene: TRBV18
abundance: -
len: 13
j_gene: TRBJ1-1

CDR3nt: TGTGCCAGCAGCCAAGGACAGGGCGTCTACGAGCAGTACTTC
CDR3aa: CASSQGQGVYEQYF
d_gene: TRBD1
v_gene: TRBV3-1/TRBV3-2
abundance: -
len: 14
j_gene: TRBJ2-7

CDR3nt: TGTGCCAAACGAGGGATAGGCACAGATACGCAGTATTTT
CDR3aa: CAKRGIGTDTQYF
d_gene: -
v_gene: TRBV2
abundance: -
len: 13
j_gene: TRBJ2-3

CDR3nt: TGTGCCAGCAGCGTAGCTACCGCAGGGGACGAGCAGTACTTC
CDR3aa: CASSVATAGDEQYF
d_gene: -
v_gene: TRBV9
abundance: -
len: 14
j_gene: TRBJ2-7

CDR3nt: TGTGCCAGCAGCGACGGGACTTATAAAGAGACCCAGTACTTC
CDR3aa: CASSDGTYKETQYF
d_gene: -
v_gene: TRBV3-1/TRBV3-2
abundance: -
len: 14
j_gene: TRBJ2-5

CDR3nt: TGTGCCAGCAGGAAGATCAGGGGGAACACTGAAGCTTTCTTT
CDR3aa: CASRKIRGNTEAFF
d_gene: -
v_gene: TRBV6-6
abundance: -
len: 14
j_gene: TRBJ1-1

CDR3nt: TGTGCCAGCAGCCTATTCCTAGCGGGGGGCGAACCCAATGAGCAGTTCTTC
CDR3aa: CASSLFLAGGEPNEQFF
d_gene: TRBD2
v_gene: TRBV11-2
abundance: -
len: 17
j_gene: TRBJ2-1

CDR3nt: TGTGCCAGCAGCCTAGGTGGAGGGAACACTGAAGCTTTCTTT
CDR3aa: CASSLGGGNTEAFF
d_gene: -
v_gene: TRBV3-1/TRBV3-2
abundance: many
len: 14
j_gene: TRBJ1-1

CDR3nt: TGTGCCAGCAGCCTCGGACAGGGGGGCCTAGAGACCCAGTACTTC
CDR3aa: CASSLGQGGLETQYF
d_gene: TRBD1
v_gene: TRBV6-2/TRBV6-3
abundance: -
len: 15
j_gene: TRBJ2-5

CDR3nt: TGCGCCAGCAGCCAAGTAGCAGTTGGGTACGAGCAGTACTTC
CDR3aa: CASSQVAVGYEQYF
d_gene: -
v_gene: TRBV4-1
abundance: -
len: 14
j_gene: TRBJ2-7

CDR3nt: TGTGCCAGTAGTTCCCGGGACAGCTCCTACGAGCAGTACTTC
CDR3aa: CASSSRDSSYEQYF
d_gene: TRBD1
v_gene: TRBV19
abundance: few
len: 14
j_gene: TRBJ2-7

CDR3nt: TGTGCCAGCAGCCAAGACGCAGGGACATCCACAGATACGCAGTATTTT
CDR3aa: CASSQDAGTSTDTQYF
d_gene: -
v_gene: TRBV3-1/TRBV3-2
abundance: -
len: 16
j_gene: TRBJ2-3

CDR3nt: TGTGCCAGTAGCCTGGGACAGACGACTGGAAACACCATATATTTT
CDR3aa: CASSLGQTTGNTIYF
d_gene: TRBD1
v_gene: TRBV19
abundance: once
len: 15
j_gene: TRBJ1-3

CDR3nt: TGTGCCAGCAGCAGTTGGGGGCTAGAGGGCATTGAGCAGTTCTTC
CDR3aa: CASSSWGLEGIEQFF
d_gene: -
v_gene: TRBV3-1/TRBV3-2
abundance: -
len: 15
j_gene: TRBJ2-1

CDR3nt: TGTGCCAGCAGCTTGAGCGGGGGGACAGCCTACAATGAGCAGTTCTTC
CDR3aa: CASSLSGGTAYNEQFF
d_gene: TRBD2
v_gene: TRBV11-3
abundance: -
len: 16
j_gene: TRBJ2-1

CDR3nt: TGCAGCGTAAGGGACAGGGAATATAATTCACCCCTCCACTTT
CDR3aa: CSVRDREYNSPLHF
d_gene: TRBD1
v_gene: TRBV29-1
abundance: once
len: 14
j_gene: TRBJ1-6

CDR3nt: TGTGCCAGTAGTCTCCGGGACCAGGGGGATCAAGAGACCCAGTACTTC
CDR3aa: CASSLRDQGDQETQYF
d_gene: TRBD1
v_gene: TRBV19
abundance: -
len: 16
j_gene: TRBJ2-5

CDR3nt: TGTGCTAGTGGTACAGGGGGCAGGAGCAATCAGCCCCAGCATTTT
CDR3aa: CASGTGGRSNQPQHF
d_gene: TRBD1
v_gene: TRBV12-5
abundance: -
len: 15
j_gene: TRBJ1-5

CDR3nt: TGTGCCAGCAGTGAAGAGATCAGCCCTAGTGCTTCACCCCTCCACTTT
CDR3aa: CASSEEISPSASPLHF
d_gene: -
v_gene: TRBV2
abundance: -
len: 16
j_gene: TRBJ1-6

CDR3nt: TGTGCCAGCAGCGTAGCTTCAGGGAACACAGATACGCAGTATTTT
CDR3aa: CASSVASGNTDTQYF
d_gene: -
v_gene: TRBV9
abundance: -
len: 15
j_gene: TRBJ2-3

CDR3nt: TGCGCCAGCAGCTTAGGAAGCGGGGGGGCCGGCAATGAGCAGTTCTTC
CDR3aa: CASSLGSGGAGNEQFF
d_gene: TRBD2
v_gene: TRBV5-1
abundance: -
len: 16
j_gene: TRBJ2-1

CDR3nt: TGTGCCAGCAGTGTCGGACTAGCGGTCTACAATGAGCAGTTCTTC
CDR3aa: CASSVGLAVYNEQFF
d_gene: TRBD2
v_gene: TRBV27
abundance: -
len: 15
j_gene: TRBJ2-1

CDR3nt: TGTGCCAGCAGTGTAGACAGGGGGCATGGGTATGGCTACACCTTC
CDR3aa: CASSVDRGHGYGYTF
d_gene: TRBD1
v_gene: TRBV2
abundance: -
len: 15
j_gene: TRBJ1-2

CDR3nt: TGTGCCAGCAGCCAGGGACAGGGCCCCTATGGCTACACCTTC
CDR3aa: CASSQGQGPYGYTF
d_gene: TRBD1
v_gene: TRBV7-2
abundance: -
len: 14
j_gene: TRBJ1-2

CDR3nt: TGCGCCAGCAGCTTGGCCGGGGGGGGCGAGACCCAGTACTTC
CDR3aa: CASSLAGGGETQYF
d_gene: TRBD2
v_gene: TRBV5-1
abundance: -
len: 14
j_gene: TRBJ2-5

CDR3nt: TGTGCCAGCAGGGACCCGCGGGGAGGGAGTCAGCCCCAGCATTTT
CDR3aa: CASRDPRGGSQPQHF
d_gene: -
v_gene: TRBV6-5
abundance: -
len: 15
j_gene: TRBJ1-5

CDR3nt: TGTGCCCCCTCGGGGAGAGGGGGTGATACAGATACGCAGTATTTT
CDR3aa: CAPSGRGGDTDTQYF
d_gene: -
v_gene: TRBV24-1
abundance: -
len: 15
j_gene: TRBJ2-3

CDR3nt: TGTGCCAGCAGTTACTCATCGGAGACCCAGTACTTC
CDR3aa: CASSYSSETQYF
d_gene: -
v_gene: TRBV6-6
abundance: -
len: 12
j_gene: TRBJ2-5

CDR3nt: TGCAGTGCTAGTTCCCCTACCGTGAGCTCCTACGAGCAGTACTTC
CDR3aa: CSASSPTVSSYEQYF
d_gene: -
v_gene: TRBV20-1
abundance: -
len: 15
j_gene: TRBJ2-7

CDR3nt: TGTGCCAGTAGTATGACAGGGACGAACACCGGGGAGCTGTTTTTT
CDR3aa: CASSMTGTNTGELFF
d_gene: TRBD1
v_gene: TRBV19
abundance: -
len: 15
j_gene: TRBJ2-2

CDR3nt: TGTGCCAGCAGTTCCCAAACAGGGCTAGTGGACCAATACTCAAATAAAAACACTGAAGCTTTCTTT
CDR3aa: CASSSQTGLVDQYSNKNTEAFF
d_gene: -
v_gene: TRBV27
abundance: -
len: 22
j_gene: TRBJ1-1

CDR3nt: TGTGCCAGCAGCCGAGGCAGAAGCAATCAGCCCCAGCATTTT
CDR3aa: CASSRGRSNQPQHF
d_gene: -
v_gene: TRBV7-9
abundance: -
len: 14
j_gene: TRBJ1-5

CDR3nt: TGTGCCAGTAGAGGCGGGGCGACCGGGGAGCTGTTTTTT
CDR3aa: CASRGGATGELFF
d_gene: -
v_gene: TRBV19
abundance: -
len: 13
j_gene: TRBJ2-2

CDR3nt: TGTGCCAGCAGCCAGGGGGCTAATCAGCCCCAGCATTTT
CDR3aa: CASSQGANQPQHF
d_gene: TRBD1
v_gene: TRBV6-5
abundance: -
len: 13
j_gene: TRBJ1-5

CDR3nt: TGTGCCAGCAGTGTGGGTCAGGGTTCTGGAAACACCATATATTTT
CDR3aa: CASSVGQGSGNTIYF
d_gene: -
v_gene: TRBV2
abundance: -
len: 15
j_gene: TRBJ1-3

CDR3nt: TGTGCCAGCTCACGGGACAAATTGGGCTACACCTTC
CDR3aa: CASSRDKLGYTF
d_gene: -
v_gene: TRBV18
abundance: few
len: 12
j_gene: TRBJ1-2

CDR3nt: TGTGCCAGCAGCTTACCTAGCGGGGGCCAAGAGACCCAGTACTTC
CDR3aa: CASSLPSGGQETQYF
d_gene: TRBD2
v_gene: TRBV7-2
abundance: -
len: 15
j_gene: TRBJ2-5

CDR3nt: TGTGCCAGCAGCTTCAGCGATTTTTCCGAGCAGTACTTC
CDR3aa: CASSFSDFSEQYF
d_gene: -
v_gene: TRBV13
abundance: -
len: 13
j_gene: TRBJ2-7

CDR3nt: TGTGCCAGCAGCCAATGGGACAGGGGCTTTGTTTATGGCTACACCTTC
CDR3aa: CASSQWDRGFVYGYTF
d_gene: TRBD1
v_gene: TRBV3-1/TRBV3-2
abundance: -
len: 16
j_gene: TRBJ1-2

CDR3nt: TGTGCCAGCAGGGGTAGCGGTGAAGCTTTCTTT
CDR3aa: CASRGSGEAFF
d_gene: -
v_gene: TRBV12-3/TRBV12-4
abundance: -
len: 11
j_gene: TRBJ1-1

CDR3nt: TGTGCCAGCAGTACCTCAGACAACGGCTACGAGCAGTACTTC
CDR3aa: CASSTSDNGYEQYF
d_gene: -
v_gene: TRBV6-5
abundance: -
len: 14
j_gene: TRBJ2-7

CDR3nt: TGTGCCAGCAGTTACTCGATGTTTGGGACAGCCCCTAACTATGGCTACACCTTC
CDR3aa: CASSYSMFGTAPNYGYTF
d_gene: TRBD1
v_gene: TRBV6-2/TRBV6-3
abundance: -
len: 18
j_gene: TRBJ1-2

CDR3nt: TGTGCCAGTAACCGACCCCCCGGGATCGGGGGCAATCAGCCCCAGCATTTT
CDR3aa: CASNRPPGIGGNQPQHF
d_gene: -
v_gene: TRBV19
abundance: -
len: 17
j_gene: TRBJ1-5

CDR3nt: TGTGCCAGCAGCCGCGGGACTGATTCTGGAAACACCATATATTTT
CDR3aa: CASSRGTDSGNTIYF
d_gene: -
v_gene: TRBV6-2/TRBV6-3
abundance: -
len: 15
j_gene: TRBJ1-3

CDR3nt: TGTGCCAGCAGCCCGGGACAGGGCTACTATGGCTACACCTTC
CDR3aa: CASSPGQGYYGYTF
d_gene: TRBD1
v_gene: TRBV9
abundance: -
len: 14
j_gene: TRBJ1-2

CDR3nt: TGTGCCAGTAGTGCGGGACAGGACTACGAGCAGTACTTC
CDR3aa: CASSAGQDYEQYF
d_gene: TRBD1
v_gene: TRBV19
abundance: once
len: 13
j_gene: TRBJ2-7

CDR3nt: TGTGCCACCGCGGGCGGCAATCAGCCCCAGCATTTT
CDR3aa: CATAGGNQPQHF
d_gene: -
v_gene: TRBV10-3
abundance: -
len: 12
j_gene: TRBJ1-5

CDR3nt: TGTGCCAGCAGCTCCGACCTCCAGGCCAATTTCTATGGCTACACCTTC
CDR3aa: CASSSDLQANFYGYTF
d_gene: -
v_gene: TRBV7-2
abundance: -
len: 16
j_gene: TRBJ1-2

CDR3nt: TGTGCCAGCAGCTCGCTCCGCGGGGTAACCTACGAGCAGTACTTC
CDR3aa: CASSSLRGVTYEQYF
d_gene: -
v_gene: TRBV25-1
abundance: -
len: 15
j_gene: TRBJ2-7